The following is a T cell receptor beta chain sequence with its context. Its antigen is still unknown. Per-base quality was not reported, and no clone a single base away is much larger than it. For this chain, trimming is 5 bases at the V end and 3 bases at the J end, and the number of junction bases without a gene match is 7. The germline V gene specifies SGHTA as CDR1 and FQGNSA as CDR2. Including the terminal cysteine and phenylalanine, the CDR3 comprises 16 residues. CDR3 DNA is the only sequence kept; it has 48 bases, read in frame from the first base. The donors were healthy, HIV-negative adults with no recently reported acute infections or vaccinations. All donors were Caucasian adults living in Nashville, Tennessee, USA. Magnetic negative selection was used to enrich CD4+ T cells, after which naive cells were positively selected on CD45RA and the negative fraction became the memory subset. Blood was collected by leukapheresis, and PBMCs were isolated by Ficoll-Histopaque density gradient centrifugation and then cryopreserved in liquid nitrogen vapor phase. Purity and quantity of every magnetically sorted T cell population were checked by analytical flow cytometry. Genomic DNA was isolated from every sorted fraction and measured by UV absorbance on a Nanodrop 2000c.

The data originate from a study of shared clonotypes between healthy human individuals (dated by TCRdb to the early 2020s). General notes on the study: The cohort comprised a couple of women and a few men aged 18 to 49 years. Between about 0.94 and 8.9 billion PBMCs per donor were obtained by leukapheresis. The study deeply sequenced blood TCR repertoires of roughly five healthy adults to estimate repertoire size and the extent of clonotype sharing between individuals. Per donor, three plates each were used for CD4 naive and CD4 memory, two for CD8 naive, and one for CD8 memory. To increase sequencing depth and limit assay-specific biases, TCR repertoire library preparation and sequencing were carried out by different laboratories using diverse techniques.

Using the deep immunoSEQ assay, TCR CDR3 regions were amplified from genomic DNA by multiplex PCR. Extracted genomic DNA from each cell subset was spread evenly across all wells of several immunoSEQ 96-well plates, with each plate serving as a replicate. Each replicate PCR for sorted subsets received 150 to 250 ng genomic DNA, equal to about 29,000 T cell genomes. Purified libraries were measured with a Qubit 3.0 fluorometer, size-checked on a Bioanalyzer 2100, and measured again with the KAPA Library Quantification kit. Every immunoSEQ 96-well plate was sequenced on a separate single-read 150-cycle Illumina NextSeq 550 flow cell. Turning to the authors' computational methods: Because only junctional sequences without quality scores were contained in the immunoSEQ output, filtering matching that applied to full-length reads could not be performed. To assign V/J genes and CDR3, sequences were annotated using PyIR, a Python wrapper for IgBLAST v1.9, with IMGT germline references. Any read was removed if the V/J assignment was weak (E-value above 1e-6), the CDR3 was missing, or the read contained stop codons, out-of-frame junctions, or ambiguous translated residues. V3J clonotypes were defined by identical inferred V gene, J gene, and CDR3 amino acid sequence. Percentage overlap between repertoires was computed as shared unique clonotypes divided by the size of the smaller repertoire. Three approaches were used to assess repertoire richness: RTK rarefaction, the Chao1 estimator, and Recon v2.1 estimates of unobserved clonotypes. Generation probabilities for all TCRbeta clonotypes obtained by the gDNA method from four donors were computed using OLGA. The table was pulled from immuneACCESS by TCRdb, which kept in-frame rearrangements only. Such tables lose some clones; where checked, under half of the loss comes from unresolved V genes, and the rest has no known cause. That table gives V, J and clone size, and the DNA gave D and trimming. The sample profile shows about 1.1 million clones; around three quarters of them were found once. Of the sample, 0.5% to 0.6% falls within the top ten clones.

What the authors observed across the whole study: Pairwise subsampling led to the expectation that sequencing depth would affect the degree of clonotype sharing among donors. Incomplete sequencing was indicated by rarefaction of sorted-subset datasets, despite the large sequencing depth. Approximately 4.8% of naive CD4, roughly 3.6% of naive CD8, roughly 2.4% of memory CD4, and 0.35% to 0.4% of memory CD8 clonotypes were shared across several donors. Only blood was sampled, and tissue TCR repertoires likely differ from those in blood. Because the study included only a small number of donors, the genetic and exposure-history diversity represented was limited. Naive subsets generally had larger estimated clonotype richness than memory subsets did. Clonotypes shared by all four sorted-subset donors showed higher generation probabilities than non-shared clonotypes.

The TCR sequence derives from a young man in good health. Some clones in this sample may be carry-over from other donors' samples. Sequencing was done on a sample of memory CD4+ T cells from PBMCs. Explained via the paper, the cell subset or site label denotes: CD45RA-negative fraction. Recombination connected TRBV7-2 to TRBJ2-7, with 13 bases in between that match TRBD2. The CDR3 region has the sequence CASSANRLAGGYEQYF. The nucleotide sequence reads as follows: TGTGCCAGCAGCGCGAACCGACTAGCGGGAGGCTACGAGCAGTACTTC.